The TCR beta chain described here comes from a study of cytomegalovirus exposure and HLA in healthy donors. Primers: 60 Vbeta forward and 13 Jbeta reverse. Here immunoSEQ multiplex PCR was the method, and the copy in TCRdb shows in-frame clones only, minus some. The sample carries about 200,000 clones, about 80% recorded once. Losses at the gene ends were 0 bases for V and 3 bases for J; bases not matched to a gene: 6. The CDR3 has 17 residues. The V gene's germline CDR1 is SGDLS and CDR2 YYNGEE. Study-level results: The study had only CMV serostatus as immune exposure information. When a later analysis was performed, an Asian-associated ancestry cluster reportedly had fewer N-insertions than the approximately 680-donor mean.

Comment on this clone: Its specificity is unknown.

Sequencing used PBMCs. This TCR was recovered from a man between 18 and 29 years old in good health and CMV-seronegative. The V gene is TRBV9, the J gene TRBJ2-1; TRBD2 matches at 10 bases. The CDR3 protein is CASSVGLAGDGYNEQFF. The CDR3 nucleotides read TGTGCCAGCAGCGTAGGGCTAGCGGGAGACGGCTACAATGAGCAGTTCTTC.